This T cell receptor (beta chain) appears in the sequencing data of a study of blood T cell repertoires in COVID-19. In the study overall: Acute and convalescent COVID-19 samples came from the United States, Italy and Spain.

V was cut by 0 bases and J by 4 bases, with 14 bases left in between. Germline CDR1 and CDR2: LGHNA and YSLEER. This CDR3 is built from 16 residues. Clones were sequenced by immunoSEQ multiplex PCR, and TCRdb holds only the in-frame ones, with some missing. Among hundreds of thousands of clones listed, about 90% were seen once. The receptor comes from a woman aged 18-30 years who had recovered from COVID-19. V and J are TRBV4-3 and TRBJ2-3, with D perhaps matching TRBD2 (5 bases). The material sequenced was peripheral blood. The CDR3 is CASSQDRGQKADTQYF. CDR3 sequence (DNA): TGCGCCAGCAGCCAAGATCGAGGGCAAAAGGCAGATACGCAGTATTTT.